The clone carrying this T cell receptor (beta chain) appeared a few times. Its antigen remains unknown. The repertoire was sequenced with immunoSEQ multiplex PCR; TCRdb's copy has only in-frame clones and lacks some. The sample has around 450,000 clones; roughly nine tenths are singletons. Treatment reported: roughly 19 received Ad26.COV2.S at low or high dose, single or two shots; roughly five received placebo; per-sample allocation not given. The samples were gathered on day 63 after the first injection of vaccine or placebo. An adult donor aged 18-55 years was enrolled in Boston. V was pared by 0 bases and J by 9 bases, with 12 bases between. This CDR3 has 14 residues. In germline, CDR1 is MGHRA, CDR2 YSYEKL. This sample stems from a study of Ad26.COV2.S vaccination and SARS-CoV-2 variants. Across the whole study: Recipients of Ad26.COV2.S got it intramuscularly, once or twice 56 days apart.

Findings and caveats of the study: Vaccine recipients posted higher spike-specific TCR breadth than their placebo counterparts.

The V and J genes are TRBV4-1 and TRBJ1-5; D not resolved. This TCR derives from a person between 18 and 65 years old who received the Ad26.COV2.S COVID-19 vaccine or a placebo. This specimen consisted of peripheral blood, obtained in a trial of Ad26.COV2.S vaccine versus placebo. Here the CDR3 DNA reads TGCGCCAGCAGCCAAGAGGACGGCTACAGGCCCCAGCATTTT. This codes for CASSQEDGYRPQHF.